The sequence of this TCR beta chain was determined in a study of T-cell reconstitution after alpha-beta-depleted transplantation in children (dated by TCRdb to 2016 to 2017). Looking at the study overall: Using TCR repertoire profiling, the study quantitatively followed how T-cell immune reconstitution unfolded in children after TCRalphabeta/CD19-depleted allogeneic hematopoietic cell transplantation.

The CDR3, cysteine through phenylalanine, is 14 amino acids long. The retained sequence is limited to the CDR3, 42 bases, with the frame set at the first base. According to the germline V gene, CDR1 reads MDHEN and CDR2 reads SYDVKM. The V and J ends are trimmed by 5 bases and 3 bases, leaving 11 bases between them. This clonotype was detected ten times or more. Its specific antigen is unknown. Base qualities are not at hand, and no much larger clone is one base apart. The method behind the library was PCR. Sequenced using an Illumina HiSeq 2500. TCR library preparation used molecular barcoding, with unique molecular identifiers applied to normalize quantification of the TCRbeta repertoire. TCRdb cleaned the public reads at Q25 with fastp, built clones with MiXCR and kept in-frame beta chains. Duplicate CDR3 protein sequences are folded into a single record with the most common DNA and genes. The sample records hundreds of thousands of distinct CDR3 sequences, more than 10% of which are singletons. Approximately 2.9% of the sample comes from the top ten.

The sequences come from PBMCs from the stem cell graft donor, collected from the stem cell graft. The sequence was collected from a human donor who donated a stem cell graft to a child with acute lymphoblastic leukemia. Recombination connected TRBV28 to TRBJ2-1, with the D segment identity uncertain. DNA sequence: TGTGCCAGCAGTAGCCTAGTCGGCTACAATGAGCAGTTCTTC. It codes for CASSSLVGYNEQFF.